One and the same sample provided the 9 T cell receptor beta chains below, sequenced in a study of shared T cell receptors in the human thymus. Only in-frame clones appear in the TCRdb table, and some are missing; sequencing was by immunoSEQ multiplex PCR. The sample holds some 640,000 clones; approximately 87% are singletons and the top ten take over 0.008%. This same sample was also part of a study on human thymus T cells.

The sample taken for sequencing was thymocytes. The receptors derive from a boy under two years old with a congenital heart defect.

This clone was picked up one time. The chain employs TRBV28 and TRBJ1-4, with D perhaps matching TRBD1 (6 bases). The CDR3 extends over 14 amino acids. V was clipped by 4 bases and J by 6 bases, with 12 bases between them. Germline loops: CDR1 MDHEN, CDR2 SYDVKM. CDR3 bases: TGTGCCAGCAGTTCACAGGGAACGCATGAAAAACTGTTTTTT. This codes for CASSSQGTHEKLFF.

CDR3 in DNA: TGTGCCAGCAGGACCCCCAAGGTAGCGGGACAGAGGGAGCAGTACTTC. Protein product: CASRTPKVAGQREQYF. The genes are TRBV6-4 and TRBJ2-7, with D perhaps matching TRBD2 (8 bases). V lost 6 bases, J lost 7 bases, and 25 bases lay in between. The CDR3 is 16 residues long. Germline lookup yields CDR1 MRHNA and CDR2 SNTAGT.

This clone was found once. The V gene is TRBV6-4, the J gene TRBJ2-7; a possible D gene is TRBD2 (6 bases). Per germline, CDR1 MRHNA and CDR2 SNTAGT. This CDR3 comprises 15 residues. Trimming shortened V by 7 bases and J by 5 bases, and 21 bases separated the two germline ends. This CDR3 reads CASTLREGLSDEQYF. Written as DNA, the CDR3 is TGTGCCAGCACCCTCAGGGAAGGACTAAGCGACGAGCAGTACTTC.

V usage is TRBV7-9 and J usage is TRBJ2-7; 7 bases line up with TRBD2. V was clipped by 5 bases and J by 4 bases; unmatched bases: 14. CDR1 SEHNR and CDR2 FQNEAQ come from the germline V gene (reference sequence). There are 16 residues in the CDR3. In nucleotides, the CDR3 is TGTGCCAGCAGCCTCTGGACTAGAGAGCTCTGGTACGAGCAGTACTTC. Residues: CASSLWTRELWYEQYF.

This chain connects TRBV18 to TRBJ2-7, with 8 bases matching TRBD2. Germline-derived CDR1 and CDR2 are KGHSH and LQKENI. Trimming cost V 6 bases and J 6 bases; bases outside gene matches: 4. The CDR3 runs to 12 residues. CDR3 coding DNA: TGTGCCAGCTCGCGAAGCGGGGGCGAGCAGTACTTC. It specifies CASSRSGGEQYF. The full variable domain, with the rest looked up from reference TRBV18 and TRBJ2-7, is NAGVMQNPRHLVRRRGQEARLRCSPMKGHSHVYWYRQLPEEGLKFMVYLQKENIIDESGMPKERFSAEFPKEGPSILRIQQVVRGDSAAYFCASSRSGGEQYFGPGTRLTVT.

The J gene is TRBJ2-1, the V gene TRBV29-1, with 13 bases fitting TRBD2. The length of the CDR3 is 18 residues. J lost 2 bases, V lost 6 bases, and 13 bases had no gene match. Germline CDR1 SQVTM, CDR2 ANQGSEA. Here the CDR3 reads CSVFPKGLAGPTYNEQFF. For the CDR3, the DNA is TGCAGCGTGTTCCCGAAGGGACTAGCGGGACCGACCTACAATGAGCAGTTCTTC.

This chain connects TRBV19 to TRBJ1-2; 7 positions agree with TRBD1. V lost 1 base to trimming and J lost 3 bases; unmatched junction nucleotides: 8. The CDR3 length is 16 residues. Germline V gene data show CDR1 as LNHDA and CDR2 as SQIVND (reference sequence). CDR3 sequence: CASSIATTTGDYGYTF. Here the CDR3 DNA reads TGTGCCAGTAGTATAGCTACAACAACAGGGGACTATGGCTACACCTTC.

In DNA form, the CDR3 reads TGTGCCAGCCCCCAACAGGATACGCAGTATTTT. The encoded protein is CASPQQDTQYF. V gene TRBV27 combines with J gene TRBJ2-3; D is unclear. The CDR3 is 11 amino acids. V was shortened by 8 bases and J by 6 bases, with 9 bases between the two germline ends. Germline loops: CDR1 MNHEY, CDR2 SMNVEV (reference sequence).

This clone came up once. J is TRBJ2-5 and V is TRBV28, with 7 bases aligning to TRBD1. The CDR3 is 12 residues long. Germline V gene sequence: CDR1 MDHEN, CDR2 SYDVKM. The J segment lost 5 bases and the V segment lost 6 bases, leaving 3 bases of the junction unmatched. In DNA, the CDR3 is TGTGCCAGCAGACAGGGGTGGGAGACCCAGTACTTC. Its protein product is CASRQGWETQYF.